This entry describes one T cell receptor (beta chain). The data were obtained in a study of blood T cell repertoires in COVID-19. Germline CDR1 and CDR2: SEHNR and FQNEAQ (reference sequence). The V and J ends lost 5 bases and 0 bases respectively, with 7 bases between them. The CDR3 spans 13 residues. Clones were read by immunoSEQ multiplex PCR, and TCRdb kept only the in-frame ones, dropping some. Of approximately 300,000 clones detected, over 75% appear once; the ten largest clones hold approximately 6.8%. The rearrangement links TRBV7-9 to TRBJ1-1, with D hard to call. The sequencing sample was made of peripheral blood. This TCR was sampled from a woman aged 25-40 years with COVID-19, enrolled during active disease. CDR3 in DNA: TGTGCCAGCAGCCTAAAAGTGAACACTGAAGCTTTCTTT. This gives the protein CASSLKVNTEAFF.